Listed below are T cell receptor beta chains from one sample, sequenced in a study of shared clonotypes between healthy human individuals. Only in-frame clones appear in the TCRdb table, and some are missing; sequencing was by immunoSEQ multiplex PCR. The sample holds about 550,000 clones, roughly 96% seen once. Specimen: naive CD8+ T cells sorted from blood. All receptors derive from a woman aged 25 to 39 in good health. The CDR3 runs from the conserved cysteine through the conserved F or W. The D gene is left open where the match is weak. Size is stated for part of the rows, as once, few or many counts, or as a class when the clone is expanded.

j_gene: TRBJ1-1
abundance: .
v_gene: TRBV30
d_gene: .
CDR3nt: TGTGCCTGTACAGGGATTAACACTGAAGCTTTCTTT
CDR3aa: CACTGINTEAFF

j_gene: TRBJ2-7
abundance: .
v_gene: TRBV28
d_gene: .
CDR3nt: TGTGCCAGCAGTTTGCGGCAGACCTACGAGCAGTACTTC
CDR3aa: CASSLRQTYEQYF

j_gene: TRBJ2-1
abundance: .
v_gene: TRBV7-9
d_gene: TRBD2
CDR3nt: TGTGCCAGCAGCTCAACTAGCGCCAGGTACAATGAGCAGTTCTTC
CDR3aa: CASSSTSARYNEQFF

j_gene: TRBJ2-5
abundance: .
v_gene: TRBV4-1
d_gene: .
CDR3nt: TGCGCCAGCAGCCAAGACAGGGGGGGAGAGCCCCAGTACTTC
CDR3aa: CASSQDRGGEPQYF

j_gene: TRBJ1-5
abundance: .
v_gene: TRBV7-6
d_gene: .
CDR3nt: TGTGCCAGCAGCTTCGAGGGGGGCCCACCGTATTTT
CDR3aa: CASSFEGGPPYF

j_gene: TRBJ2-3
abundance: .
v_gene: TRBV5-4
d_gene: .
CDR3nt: TGTGCCAGCAGCGACCCCCCAGATACGCAGTATTTT
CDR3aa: CASSDPPDTQYF

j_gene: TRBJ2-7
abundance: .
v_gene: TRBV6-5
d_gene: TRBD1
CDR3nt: TGTGCCAGCAGTTACGGACAGGGATCATACGAGCAGTACTTC
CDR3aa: CASSYGQGSYEQYF

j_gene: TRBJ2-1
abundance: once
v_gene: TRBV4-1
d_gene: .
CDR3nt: TGCGCCAGCAGCCCCTCACAGGGCCAAGGATTGAATGAGCAGTTCTTC
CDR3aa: CASSPSQGQGLNEQFF

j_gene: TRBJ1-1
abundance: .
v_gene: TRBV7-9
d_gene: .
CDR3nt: TGTGCCAGCAGCTTAACCAGCATGAACACTGAAGCTTTCTTT
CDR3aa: CASSLTSMNTEAFF

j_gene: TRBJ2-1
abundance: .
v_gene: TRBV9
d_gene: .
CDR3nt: TGTGCCAGCAGCGTAGATAGCTACAATGAGCAGTTCTTC
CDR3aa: CASSVDSYNEQFF

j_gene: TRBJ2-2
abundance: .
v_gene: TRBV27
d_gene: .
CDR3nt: TGTGCCAGCAGTTTATCATCCGGGGGCAGCGGGGAGCTGTTTTTT
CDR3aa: CASSLSSGGSGELFF

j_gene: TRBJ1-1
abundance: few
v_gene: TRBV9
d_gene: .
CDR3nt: TGTGCCAGCAGCGAAAGTGGGGTTGGGACTGAAGCTTTCTTT
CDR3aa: CASSESGVGTEAFF

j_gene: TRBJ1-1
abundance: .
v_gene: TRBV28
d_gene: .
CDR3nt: TGTGCCAGCAGTTTGTATCCGGAGAACACTGAAGCTTTCTTT
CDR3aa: CASSLYPENTEAFF

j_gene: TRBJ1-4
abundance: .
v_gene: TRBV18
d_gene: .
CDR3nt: TGTGCCAGCTCACTCAAGCCAGGGGAGGTCGATGAAAAACTGTTTTTT
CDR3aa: CASSLKPGEVDEKLFF

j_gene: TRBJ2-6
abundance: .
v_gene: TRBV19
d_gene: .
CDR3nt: TGTGCCAGTAGTCCCCAAGTCTCTGGGGCCAACGTCCTGACTTTC
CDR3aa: CASSPQVSGANVLTF

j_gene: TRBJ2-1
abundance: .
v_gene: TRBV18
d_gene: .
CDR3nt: TGTGCCAGCTCACCATCACCGGGAGCGCTCTACAATGAGCAGTTCTTC
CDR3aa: CASSPSPGALYNEQFF

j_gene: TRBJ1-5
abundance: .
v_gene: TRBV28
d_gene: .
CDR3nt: TGTGCCAGCAGTTTGGGGAGGGGCAATCAGCCCCAGCATTTT
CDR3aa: CASSLGRGNQPQHF

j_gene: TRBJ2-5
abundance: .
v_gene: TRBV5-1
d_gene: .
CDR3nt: TGCGCCAGCAGGTCGGGGTTAGGAGAGACCCAGTACTTC
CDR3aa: CASRSGLGETQYF

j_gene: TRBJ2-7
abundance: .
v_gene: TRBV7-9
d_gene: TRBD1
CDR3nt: TGTGCCAGCAGCTCCCGGACAGGGCTCTACGAGCAGTACTTC
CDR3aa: CASSSRTGLYEQYF

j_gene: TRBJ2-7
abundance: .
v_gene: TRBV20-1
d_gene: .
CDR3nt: TGCAGTGCACTAGAGTACGAGCAGTACTTC
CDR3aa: CSALEYEQYF

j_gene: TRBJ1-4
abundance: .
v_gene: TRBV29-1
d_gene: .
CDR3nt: TGCAGCGTTGGGGCCCCTGAAGGGGCTAATGAAAAACTGTTTTTT
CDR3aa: CSVGAPEGANEKLFF

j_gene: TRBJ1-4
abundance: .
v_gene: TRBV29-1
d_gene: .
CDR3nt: TGCAGCGTTGAATTAGCCCGCAGGGACTATAAAAAACTGTTTTTT
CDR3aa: CSVELARRDYKKLFF

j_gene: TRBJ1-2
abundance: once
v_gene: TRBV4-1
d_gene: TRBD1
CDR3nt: TGCGCCAGCAGCCCGGACAGGACTAACTATGGCTACACCTTC
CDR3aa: CASSPDRTNYGYTF

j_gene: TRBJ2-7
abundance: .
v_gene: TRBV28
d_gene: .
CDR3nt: TGTGCCAGCAGTTTCATAGGACAGTCCTACGAGCAGTACTTC
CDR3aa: CASSFIGQSYEQYF

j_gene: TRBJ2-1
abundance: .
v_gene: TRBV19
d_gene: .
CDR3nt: TGTGCCAGTCTCGGACCGTACAATGAGCAGTTCTTC
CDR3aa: CASLGPYNEQFF

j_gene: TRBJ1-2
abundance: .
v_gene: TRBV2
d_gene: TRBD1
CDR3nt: TGTGCCAGCAGTGACGGTCTGGGACAGAACTATGGCTACACCTTC
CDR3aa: CASSDGLGQNYGYTF

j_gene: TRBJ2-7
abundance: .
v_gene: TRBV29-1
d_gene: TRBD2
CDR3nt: TGCAGCGCCACTAGCGACTACGAGCAGTACTTC
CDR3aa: CSATSDYEQYF

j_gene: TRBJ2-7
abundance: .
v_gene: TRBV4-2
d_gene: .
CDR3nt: TGTGCCAGCAGCCAAGGGGACTTCTCAAACTACGAGCAGTACTTC
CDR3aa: CASSQGDFSNYEQYF

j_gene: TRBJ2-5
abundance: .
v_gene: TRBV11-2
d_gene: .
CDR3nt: TGTGCCAGCAGCTTAGGGGGGCAGGGTGGGGACCAAGAGACCCAGTACTTC
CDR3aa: CASSLGGQGGDQETQYF

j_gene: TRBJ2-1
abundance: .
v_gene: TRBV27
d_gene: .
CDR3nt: TGTGCCAGCAGCGACATGTTTGGGGGAAATGAGCAGTTCTTC
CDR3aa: CASSDMFGGNEQFF

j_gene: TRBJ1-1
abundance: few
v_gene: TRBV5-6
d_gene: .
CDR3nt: TGTGCCAGCAGCTTTGGAGAGAACACTGAAGCTTTCTTT
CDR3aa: CASSFGENTEAFF

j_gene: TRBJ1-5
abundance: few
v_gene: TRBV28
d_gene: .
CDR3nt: TGTGCCAGTGAGTGGGGCAATCAGCCCCAGCATTTT
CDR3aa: CASEWGNQPQHF

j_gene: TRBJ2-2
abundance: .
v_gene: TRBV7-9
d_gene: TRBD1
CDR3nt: TGTGCCAGCAGCCCCATCGGGACAGGGGGATCCGGGGAGCTGTTTTTT
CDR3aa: CASSPIGTGGSGELFF

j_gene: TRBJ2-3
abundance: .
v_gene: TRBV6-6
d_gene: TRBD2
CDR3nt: TGTGCCAGCAGCGCCGGGACTAGCGGGGGCACAGATACGCAGTATTTT
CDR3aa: CASSAGTSGGTDTQYF

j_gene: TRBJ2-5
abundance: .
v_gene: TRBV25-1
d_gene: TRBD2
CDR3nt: TGTGCCAGCAGTCCCCTCGGGGAGCGGGAGTTTGAGACCCAGTACTTC
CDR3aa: CASSPLGEREFETQYF

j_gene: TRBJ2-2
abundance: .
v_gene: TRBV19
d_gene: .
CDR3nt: TGTGCCAGTAGTATGGGACCGCTCATTAACACCGGGGAGCTGTTTTTT
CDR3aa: CASSMGPLINTGELFF

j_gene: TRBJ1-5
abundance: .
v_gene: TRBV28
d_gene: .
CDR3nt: TGTGCCAGCAGTTTATTTGTCCAGGGAAATCAGCCCCAGCATTTT
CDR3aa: CASSLFVQGNQPQHF